Each of the 20 T cell receptor beta chains below was sequenced from the same sample in a study of CD8+ T cells in alopecia areata. Documented treatment: oral pan-JAK inhibitor, 5-10 mg twice daily. Isolated RNA was reverse transcribed into cDNA used as the sequencing template. Only in-frame clones appear in the TCRdb table, and some are missing; sequencing was by immunoSEQ multiplex PCR. The sample consists of under 350,000 clones, roughly 60% of them appearing once. The input for sequencing was CD4+ T cells sorted from blood, taken at week 24, from a patient treated with tofacitinib. The receptor source for this set is a human donor with alopecia areata.

CDR3 region: CASSLEGSYNEQFF. Written as DNA, the CDR3 is TGTGCCAGTAGTCTCGAGGGGTCCTACAATGAGCAGTTCTTC. V and J are TRBV19 and TRBJ2-1, with D perhaps TRBD1 or TRBD2 (5 bases each). V shed 5 bases and J shed 1 base, with 9 bases lying between them. There are 14 residues in the CDR3. Germline V gene sequence: CDR1 LNHDA, CDR2 SQIVND (reference sequence).

V usage is TRBV19 and J usage is TRBJ1-2; no clear D gene. Trimming pared 11 bases from V and 0 bases from J, leaving 22 bases between. Germline V gene lookup returns CDR1 LNHDA and CDR2 SQIVND (reference sequence). The CDR3 contains 16 residues. The CDR3 here is CASNTIGRLTNYGYTF. Here the CDR3 DNA reads TGTGCCTCTAATACGATCGGACGGCTTACTAACTATGGCTACACCTTC. The whole variable domain, filled in from reference TRBV19 and TRBJ1-2, reads DGGITQSPKYLFRKEGQNVTLSCEQNLNHDAMYWYRQDPGQGLRLIYYSQIVNDFQKGDIAEGYSVSREKKESFPLTVTSAQKNPTAFYLCASNTIGRLTNYGYTFGSGTRLTVV.

This CDR3 is CSVEERSTNNEQFF. In DNA, the CDR3 is TGCAGCGTTGAGGAGCGGTCTACTAACAATGAGCAGTTCTTC. V gene TRBV29-1 combines with J gene TRBJ2-1, with D possibly being TRBD2 (5 bases). The CDR3 covers 14 residues. The V end was cut by 3 bases, the J end by 5 bases, with 14 bases between. The germline V gene has CDR1 SQVTM and CDR2 ANQGSEA.

The rearrangement joins TRBV25-1 to TRBJ2-7, with D possibly TRBD1 on 6 matching bases. Germline CDR1 MGHDK, CDR2 SYGVNS. This CDR3 is 15 amino acids long. The V gene lost 2 bases and the J gene lost 2 bases, with 13 bases spanning the gap. In DNA form, the CDR3 reads TGTGCCAGCAGTGAAACCGGGACACCAACCTACGAGCAGTACTTC. Protein: CASSETGTPTYEQYF.

This chain links TRBV2 with TRBJ2-5, with a weak D call TRBD2 (7 bases). The germline V gene encodes CDR1 SNHLY and CDR2 FYNNEI. V gave up 11 bases and J gave up 4 bases, with 20 bases separating them. The CDR3 is 14 residues long. The CDR3 nucleotides read TGTGCCGGAACCGGACTAGTCAGGGGAGAGACCCAGTACTTC. Its protein is CAGTGLVRGETQYF. The variable domain in full, with the rest retrieved from reference TRBV2 and TRBJ2-5, is EPEVTQTPSHQVTQMGQEVILRCVPISNHLYFYWYRQILGQKVEFLVSFYNNEISEKSEIFDDQFSVERPDGSNFTLKIRSTKLEDSAMYFCAGTGLVRGETQYFGPGTRLLVL.

The chain is built from TRBV4-1 and TRBJ2-7; D uncertain. Germline lookup yields CDR1 MGHRA and CDR2 YSYEKL. The CDR3 is 15 amino acids. Trimming took 2 bases from V and 5 from J, leaving 16 bases between them. In nucleotides, the CDR3 is TGCGCCAGCAGCCAACCCAATTCAAGGCCCAACGAGCAGTACTTC. Its translation is CASSQPNSRPNEQYF.

This clone appeared a few times. The rearrangement links TRBV28 to TRBJ2-7; TRBD1 aligns across 8 bases. V was clipped by 7 bases and J by 3 bases; unmatched bases: 8. Germline V lookup: CDR1 MDHEN, CDR2 SYDVKM. The CDR3 runs 14 residues. The CDR3: CASIATGVGYEQYF. CDR3 nucleotides: TGTGCCAGCATTGCGACAGGGGTAGGCTACGAGCAGTACTTC.

The sample holds a few counts of this clone. The chain employs TRBV28 and TRBJ2-5; tentative D call: TRBD2 (6 bases). This CDR3 is built from 14 residues. Per the germline V gene, CDR1 is MDHEN and CDR2 is SYDVKM. V dropped 10 bases and J dropped 5 bases, with 20 bases sitting between them. CDR3 in DNA: TGTGCCACCGTTCTGGGAGGCCACGGGGAGACCCAGTACTTC. Protein: CATVLGGHGETQYF.

The genes are TRBV6-1 and TRBJ1-1; D unclear. Germline loops: CDR1 MNHNS, CDR2 SASEGT. The CDR3 has 13 residues. The V gene lost 5 bases and the J gene lost 5 bases, with 12 bases spanning the gap. The chain's CDR3 is CASSSTTLTEAFF. The CDR3 DNA sequence: TGTGCCAGCAGTTCTACGACGTTAACTGAAGCTTTCTTT.

The genes are TRBV5-1 and TRBJ2-7; 8 nucleotides match TRBD1. Trimming cost V 6 bases and J 3 bases; bases outside gene matches: 11. The CDR3 is 15 amino acids. CDR1 SGHRS and CDR2 YFSETQ come from the germline V gene. The chain's CDR3 is CASTTGPGQDYEQYF. Written as DNA, the CDR3 is TGCGCCAGCACCACAGGACCGGGACAGGACTACGAGCAGTACTTC.

The chain carries TRBV7-9 and TRBJ2-7; 7 nucleotides agree with TRBD2. The CDR3 has 13 amino acids. The V segment lost 7 bases and the J segment 6 bases; nucleotides outside the gene matches: 9. Germline V gives CDR1 SEHNR, CDR2 FQNEAQ (reference sequence). CDR3: CASIKVGGREQYF. As DNA, the CDR3 is TGTGCCAGCATCAAAGTGGGAGGGCGCGAGCAGTACTTC.

This chain connects TRBV30 to TRBJ2-5; D is possibly TRBD1 (6 bases). CDR1 is GTSNPN, CDR2 SVGIG, per germline (reference sequence). CDR3 length equals 16 residues. V was pared by 0 bases and J by 0 bases, with 14 bases between. CDR3 in DNA: TGTGCCTGGAGTGTACCAGGGACACCAAACCAAGAGACCCAGTACTTC. This encodes CAWSVPGTPNQETQYF.

The rearrangement joins TRBV7-8 to TRBJ2-2, with 7 bases matching TRBD2. The CDR3 covers 15 residues. J lost 3 bases, V lost 5 bases, and 6 bases had no gene match. Germline V gives CDR1 SGHVS, CDR2 FQNEAQ. Here the CDR3 reads CASSAGLLDTGELFF. Written as DNA, the CDR3 is TGTGCCAGCAGCGCGGGACTATTGGACACCGGGGAGCTGTTTTTT. Combining the CDR3 with reference TRBV7-8 and TRBJ2-2 gives the whole variable domain GAGVSQSPRYKVAKRGQDVALRCDPISGHVSLFWYQQALGQGPEFLTYFQNEAQLDKSGLPSDRFFAERPEGSVSTLKIQRTQQEDSAVYLCASSAGLLDTGELFFGEGSRLTVL.

The table lists this clone with a few counts. The chain has TRBV28 and TRBJ1-2; no definite D call. CDR1 is MDHEN and CDR2 is SYDVKM in the germline V gene. The ends were cut back, 5 bases at V and 8 bases at J, with 6 bases in the middle. CDR3 length: 10 residues. CDR3 loop: CASSGRGYTF. Written as DNA, the CDR3 is TGTGCCAGCAGTGGACGGGGCTACACCTTC.

V gene TRBV28 combines with J gene TRBJ2-5, with D tentatively TRBD2 (7 bases). This CDR3 region has 12 residues. From germline, CDR1 is MDHEN and CDR2 SYDVKM. V was shortened by 8 bases and J by 9 bases, with 16 bases between the two germline ends. The CDR3 coding sequence is TGTGCCAGCGGGAGGGGGGAACGGTCCCAGTACTTC. It is translated as CASGRGERSQYF.

The V call is TRBV30, the J call TRBJ1-2; 8 bases line up with TRBD1. The CDR3 spans 17 residues. V trimming: 0 bases; J trimming: 8 bases; junction bases outside the gene matches: 17. Germline V gene sequence: CDR1 GTSNPN, CDR2 SVGIG (reference sequence). CDR3 sequence: CAWSVPRTGTMTGGYTF. For the CDR3, the DNA is TGTGCCTGGAGTGTACCCCGGACAGGGACGATGACGGGGGGCTACACCTTC.

The chain has TRBV25-1 and TRBJ1-6; 11 nucleotides match TRBD1. V gave up 4 bases and J gave up 14 bases; unmatched junction bases: 16. Looked up from germline, CDR1 is MGHDK and CDR2 is SYGVNS. This CDR3 is 17 amino acids long. The CDR3 spells CASSGRSTGTGGRALHF. The CDR3 coding sequence is TGTGCCAGCAGTGGTCGCTCCACCGGGACAGGGGGTCGGGCCCTCCACTTT.

V usage is TRBV4-2 and J usage is TRBJ2-5, with a tentative D call TRBD2 (6 bases). This CDR3 has 13 amino acids. Germline V gene sequence: CDR1 LGHNA, CDR2 YNFKEQ. Trimming took off 4 bases at V and 1 base at J, with 7 bases between the two ends. The CDR3 is CASSRGTQETQYF. In DNA form, the CDR3 reads TGTGCCAGCAGCCGCGGGACCCAAGAGACCCAGTACTTC.

V gene TRBV6-5 combines with J gene TRBJ1-2, with D unresolved. There are 13 residues in the CDR3. Germline loops: CDR1 MNHEY, CDR2 SVGAGI. V lost 11 bases and J lost 2, with 15 bases in between. The CDR3 sequence is CAASDWVNYGYTF. CDR3 in DNA: TGTGCCGCCTCCGACTGGGTCAACTATGGCTACACCTTC.

The gene calls are TRBV30 and TRBJ1-1; possibly TRBD1 for D (6 bases). The V gene's germline CDR1 is GTSNPN and CDR2 SVGIG (reference sequence). The CDR3 length is 13 residues. Between the trimmed V and J ends, which lost 3 bases and 4 bases, there was a span of 12 bases. CDR3 loop: CAWRRTVRTEAFF. The CDR3 region has the DNA TGTGCCTGGAGGAGGACAGTCCGCACTGAAGCTTTCTTT.